This T cell receptor (beta chain) came from a study of blood T cell repertoires in COVID-19. The assay was immunoSEQ multiplex PCR, and TCRdb's table has in-frame clones only and misses some. The table lists fewer than 200,000 clones, approximately 80% of them singletons, with roughly 17% in the top ten. Per the germline V gene, CDR1 is MDHEN and CDR2 is SYDVKM. Between the trimmed V and J ends, which lost 9 bases and 3 bases, there was a span of 12 bases. CDR3 length: 12 amino acids. This clone was seen more than once but under ten times. The V gene is TRBV28, the J gene TRBJ2-7, with D possibly being TRBD1 (5 bases). The TCR originated in a woman aged 50 to 60 who had recovered from COVID-19. What was sequenced was PBMCs or T cells enriched from blood (not recorded which). Here the CDR3 DNA reads TGTGCCAGGGGGCTGCTTATCTACGAGCAGTACTTC. It specifies CARGLLIYEQYF.